This entry lists 23 T cell receptor beta chains sequenced from one sample in a study of blood T cell repertoires in COVID-19. Only in-frame clones appear in the TCRdb table, and some are missing; sequencing was by immunoSEQ multiplex PCR. The table lists some 250,000 clones, about 84% of them singletons, with approximately 8.7% in the top ten. The sequenced sample consisted of peripheral blood. The receptors shown here come from a woman of 80 years or more with acute or convalescent COVID-19.

V is TRBV7-3 and J is TRBJ2-3; 11 bases align to TRBD2. Unmatched junction bases numbered 7, after V lost 5 bases and J lost 6 bases. Germline CDR1 is SGHTA and CDR2 is FQGTGA. The length of the CDR3 is 15 residues. In DNA form, the CDR3 reads TGTGCCAGCAGCCCTACCGGGACTAGCGGTGATACGCAGTATTTT. This encodes CASSPTGTSGDTQYF. The variable domain in full, with the rest retrieved from reference TRBV7-3 and TRBJ2-3, is GAGVSQTPSNKVTEKGKYVELRCDPISGHTALYWYRQSLGQGPEFLIYFQGTGAADDSGLPNDRFFAVRPEGSVSTLKIQRTERGDSAVYLCASSPTGTSGDTQYFGPGTRLTVL.

The chain joins TRBV5-1 to TRBJ2-5, with a weak D call TRBD1 (6 bases). The CDR3 runs 15 residues. The V end was cut by 0 bases, the J end by 2 bases, with 11 bases between. Germline V gene sequence: CDR1 SGHRS, CDR2 YFSETQ. The CDR3 DNA follows: TGCGCCAGCAGCTTGGATGGCAGGGGTCAAGAGACCCAGTACTTC. Translation: CASSLDGRGQETQYF.

This chain uses TRBV3-1 (or the pseudogene TRBV3-2) with TRBJ2-3; no reliable D call. The V gene lost 4 bases and the J gene lost 5 bases, with 10 bases spanning the gap. Germline V gene sequence: CDR1 LGHDT, CDR2 YNNKEL (reference sequence). The CDR3 spans 13 residues. This chain's CDR3 is CASSLTHQDTQYF. For the CDR3, the DNA is TGTGCCAGCAGCCTGACTCACCAAGATACGCAGTATTTT.

The chain joins TRBV21-1 to TRBJ2-5; the D segment call TRBD2 is taken from the table without a DNA check. TRBV21-1 is listed as a pseudogene. The CDR3 contains 15 residues. This CDR3 reads CASSGSGRARETQYF. DNA of the CDR3: TGTGCCAGCAGCGGTAGCGGGAGGGCCCGAGAGACCCAGTACTTC.

The rearrangement joins TRBV5-1 to TRBJ2-5, with D possibly matching TRBD1 (6 bases). V was clipped by 0 bases and J by 2 bases, with 8 bases between them. Germline V lookup: CDR1 SGHRS, CDR2 YFSETQ. The CDR3 runs 14 residues. CDR3 bases: TGCGCCAGCAGCTTGGATGGGACACAAGAGACCCAGTACTTC. Protein sequence: CASSLDGTQETQYF.

This chain joins TRBV6-2 or TRBV6-3 and TRBJ2-3; 8 bases fit TRBD2. From germline, CDR1 is MNHEY and CDR2 SVGEGT. J gave up 10 bases and V 4 bases, and 10 bases lay outside the gene matches. The length of the CDR3 is 14 residues. CDR3 sequence reads: CASSFTGGPYAQYF. In DNA form, the CDR3 reads TGTGCCAGCAGTTTCACGGGGGGGCCCTATGCGCAGTATTTT.

The chain joins TRBV27 to TRBJ1-2, with D maybe TRBD1 (5 bases). Trimming shortened V by 1 base and J by 4 bases, and 16 bases separated the two germline ends. Germline V gene sequence: CDR1 MNHEY, CDR2 SMNVEV (reference sequence). This CDR3 contains 16 residues. The CDR3 DNA reads TGTGCCAGCAGTTTATTCGGCGGGGGAGGTCCCTATGGCTACACCTTC. Translation gives CASSLFGGGGPYGYTF.

The chain links TRBV5-1 to TRBJ2-3; 7 positions agree with TRBD2. The V and J ends lost 4 bases and 0 bases, in that order; junction bases with no gene match: 5. CDR3 length: 15 amino acids. Germline values: CDR1 SGHRS, CDR2 YFSETQ. CDR3 region: CASSGGGLSTDTQYF. The CDR3 region has the DNA TGCGCCAGCAGCGGCGGGGGTTTAAGCACAGATACGCAGTATTTT.

V is TRBV6-1 and J is TRBJ2-7; the D gene is possibly TRBD1 (5 bases). The CDR3 has 13 residues. Germline V gives CDR1 MNHNS, CDR2 SASEGT. The germline V and J ends were trimmed by 2 bases and 6 bases, with 11 bases remaining between them. The CDR3 is CASSESRAGEQYF. The CDR3 region has the DNA TGTGCCAGCAGTGAAAGCAGGGCCGGCGAGCAGTACTTC.

The CDR3 is CASSPGGFGATEAFF. The CDR3 DNA follows: TGTGCCAGCAGTCCAGGGGGCTTTGGAGCCACTGAAGCTTTCTTT. The V gene is TRBV2, the J gene TRBJ1-1, with 8 bases matching TRBD1. Germline V gene data show CDR1 as SNHLY and CDR2 as FYNNEI. V shed 5 bases, J shed 4 bases, and the junction held 9 bases outside the gene matches. This CDR3 has 15 amino acids. Drawing the rest from reference TRBV2 and TRBJ1-1, the complete variable domain is EPEVTQTPSHQVTQMGQEVILRCVPISNHLYFYWYRQILGQKVEFLVSFYNNEISEKSEIFDDQFSVERPDGSNFTLKIRSTKLEDSAMYFCASSPGGFGATEAFFGQGTRLTVV.

The rearrangement joins TRBV24-1 to TRBJ2-6; TRBD1 is a possible D gene (5 bases). CDR3 length: 16 amino acids. V lost 2 bases and J 2 bases, leaving 9 bases between the germline ends. CDR1 is KGHDR, CDR2 SFDVKD, per germline. CDR3 region: CATSDYSGTGANVLTF. The CDR3 nucleotides are TGTGCCACCAGTGATTATTCAGGGACTGGGGCCAACGTCCTGACTTTC.

This chain links TRBV3-1 (or the pseudogene TRBV3-2) with TRBJ1-1, with TRBD1 as a possible D gene (6 bases). CDR1 is LGHDT, CDR2 YNNKEL, per germline (reference sequence). The V gene lost 3 bases and the J gene lost 4 bases, with 9 bases spanning the gap. This CDR3 has 13 residues. In nucleotides, the CDR3 is TGTGCCAGCAGCCAGACCAGGGGCACTGAAGCTTTCTTT. It is translated as CASSQTRGTEAFF.

This rearrangement joins TRBV7-2 to TRBJ1-2; D might be TRBD1 (5 bases). Germline V CDR1 and CDR2: SGHTA, FQGNSA. The ends were cut back, 5 bases at V and 4 bases at J, with 17 bases in the middle. The CDR3 is 15 amino acids. CDR3 coding DNA: TGTGCCAGCAGCCCCGAAGGGGCAGTCGGCTATGGCTACACCTTC. It codes for CASSPEGAVGYGYTF. The variable domain in full, completed from reference TRBV7-2 and TRBJ1-2, reads GAGVSQSPSNKVTEKGKDVELRCDPISGHTALYWYRQSLGQGLEFLIYFQGNSAPDKSGLPSDRFSAERTGGSVSTLTIQRTQQEDSAVYLCASSPEGAVGYGYTFGSGTRLTVV.

This rearrangement joins TRBV2 to TRBJ1-5; tentative D call: TRBD1 (6 bases). The CDR3 totals 14 residues. Trimming stripped 4 bases from V and 6 bases from J, with 13 bases between. The germline gives CDR1 SNHLY, CDR2 FYNNEI. The CDR3 region has the DNA TGTGCCAGCAGTGCAGGGACATCCGGTCAGCCCCAGCATTTT. It specifies CASSAGTSGQPQHF.

V usage is TRBV21-1 and J usage is TRBJ1-6. TRBV21-1 is a pseudogene. The CDR3 has 13 amino acids. CDR3 nucleotides: TGTGCCAGCAGCCGAGCAAGCAACGGGGCCCTCCACTTT. Protein product: CASSRASNGALHF.

The chain combines TRBV12-3 or TRBV12-4 with TRBJ2-3; possible D gene TRBD1, 6 bases. V was pared by 0 bases and J by 14 bases, with 15 bases between. The CDR3 loop spans 13 amino acids. The CDR3 DNA follows: TGTGCCAGCAGTTTAGCGCAGGACAGACGGCCGTATTTT. Its translation is CASSLAQDRRPYF.

This clone was detected once. The chain links TRBV10-2 to TRBJ2-1, with D maybe TRBD2 (6 bases). Germline-derived CDR1 and CDR2 are WSHSY and SAAADI. The V end was cut by 8 bases, the J end by 5 bases, with 16 bases between. The CDR3 is made up of 14 amino acids. Written as DNA, the CDR3 is TGCGCCAGCGGAAGTTGGGGAGGAGACAATGAGCAGTTCTTC. It encodes CASGSWGGDNEQFF.

This clone has only one observation. V and J are TRBV10-3 and TRBJ1-5; TRBD1 matches at 9 bases. This CDR3 is 15 amino acids long. Germline CDR1 and CDR2: ENHRY and SYGVKD. Trimming removed 6 bases from V and 2 bases from J; junction bases left unmatched: 5. CDR3 in DNA: TGTGCCATCAGCCCAGACAGGGGGGGCAATCAGCCCCAGCATTTT. Translated, it gives CAISPDRGGNQPQHF.

This chain joins TRBV11-2 and TRBJ1-1, with D unclear. CDR3 size: 12 residues. Germline values: CDR1 SGHAT, CDR2 FQNNGV. V lost 1 base and J 11 bases, leaving 11 bases between the germline ends. CDR3 nucleotides: TGTGCCAGCAGCTTAGTAGTACAGATGGCTTTCTTT. This codes for CASSLVVQMAFF.

The chain employs TRBV6-5 and TRBJ1-6; possible D gene TRBD1, 5 bases. V was trimmed by 7 bases and J by 2 bases, leaving 12 bases between them. CDR1 MNHEY and CDR2 SVGAGI come from the germline V gene. This CDR3 is 15 amino acids long. CDR3 region: CASIKGYAYNSPLHF. CDR3 nucleotides: TGTGCCAGCATAAAGGGGTATGCCTATAATTCACCCCTCCACTTT.

The gene calls are TRBV6-7 and TRBJ2-4, with TRBD2 matching 11 bases. TRBV6-7 is classed as an ORF, of uncertain function. CDR3 length: 18 residues. V shed 4 bases and J 0 bases; nucleotides not matched to a gene: 8. CDR3 region: CASSSGLAATLAKNIQYF. In DNA, the CDR3 is TGTGCCAGCAGTTCGGGACTAGCGGCAACGTTAGCCAAAAACATTCAGTACTTC.

This sequence joins TRBV28 and TRBJ2-3; D may be TRBD1 (6 bases). The CDR3 has 16 amino acids. Germline assignment: CDR1 MDHEN and CDR2 SYDVKM. Trimming removed 6 bases from V and 1 base from J, with 17 bases in between. CDR3 nucleotide sequence: TGTGCCAGCAGCCCGAACTACAGGGTTGGCACAGATACGCAGTATTTT. Translating gives CASSPNYRVGTDTQYF. The variable domain in full, with the rest retrieved from reference TRBV28 and TRBJ2-3, is DVKVTQSSRYLVKRTGEKVFLECVQDMDHENMFWYRQDPGLGLRLIYFSYDVKMKEKGDIPEGYSVSREKKERFSLILESASTNQTSMYLCASSPNYRVGTDTQYFGPGTRLTVL.

The chain links TRBV6-5 to TRBJ1-6, with TRBD1 matching 7 bases. The CDR3 consists of 14 residues. V was pared by 6 bases and J by 4 bases, with 3 bases of the junction left unmatched. Germline V CDR1 and CDR2: MNHEY, SVGAGI. CDR3 residues: CASSQQGYNSPLHF. Written as DNA, the CDR3 is TGTGCCAGCAGCCAACAGGGGTATAATTCACCCCTCCACTTT.